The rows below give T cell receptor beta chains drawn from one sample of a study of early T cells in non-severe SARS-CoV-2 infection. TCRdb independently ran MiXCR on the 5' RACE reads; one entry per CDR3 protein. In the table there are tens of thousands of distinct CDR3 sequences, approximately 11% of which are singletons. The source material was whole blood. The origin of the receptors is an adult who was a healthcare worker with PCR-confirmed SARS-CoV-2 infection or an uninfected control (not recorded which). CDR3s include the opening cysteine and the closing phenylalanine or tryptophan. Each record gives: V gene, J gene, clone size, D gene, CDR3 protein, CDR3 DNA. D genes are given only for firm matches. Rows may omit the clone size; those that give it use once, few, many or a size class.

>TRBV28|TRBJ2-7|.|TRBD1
CASSLSTGTGSYEQYF
TGTGCCAGCAGTTTAAGCACCGGGACAGGATCCTACGAGCAGTACTTC
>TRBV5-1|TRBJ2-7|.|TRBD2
CASSRDKRELGEQYF
TGCGCCAGCAGCCGCGACAAGCGGGAACTTGGCGAGCAGTACTTC
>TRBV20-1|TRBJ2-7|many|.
CSARDWGPRGDEQYF
TGCAGTGCTAGAGATTGGGGCCCTAGGGGCGACGAGCAGTACTTC
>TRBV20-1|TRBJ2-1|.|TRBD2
CSASVAGGYNEQFF
TGCAGTGCCTCCGTAGCGGGAGGATACAATGAGCAGTTCTTC
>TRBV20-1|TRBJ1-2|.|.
CSASGGFYGYTF
TGCAGTGCTAGTGGGGGATTCTATGGCTACACCTTC
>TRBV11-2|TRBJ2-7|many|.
CASSLSLRGYEQYF
TGTGCCAGCAGCTTATCCTTACGGGGTTACGAGCAGTACTTC
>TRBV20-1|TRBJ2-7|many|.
CSERQKSSYEQYF
TGCAGCGAGCGTCAGAAGAGCTCCTACGAGCAGTACTTC
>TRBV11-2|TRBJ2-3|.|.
CASRQVGDTQYF
TGTGCCAGCAGGCAGGTGGGGGATACGCAGTATTTT
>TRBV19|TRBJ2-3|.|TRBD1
CASTRQGSDTQYF
TGTGCCAGTACAAGACAGGGTTCAGATACGCAGTATTTT
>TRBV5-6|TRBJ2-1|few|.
CASSLGQLEEQFF
TGTGCCAGCAGCTTGGGACAGCTCGAGGAGCAGTTCTTC
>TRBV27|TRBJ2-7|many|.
CASSLSRTAEQYF
TGTGCCAGCAGTTTATCGAGAACAGCCGAGCAGTACTTC